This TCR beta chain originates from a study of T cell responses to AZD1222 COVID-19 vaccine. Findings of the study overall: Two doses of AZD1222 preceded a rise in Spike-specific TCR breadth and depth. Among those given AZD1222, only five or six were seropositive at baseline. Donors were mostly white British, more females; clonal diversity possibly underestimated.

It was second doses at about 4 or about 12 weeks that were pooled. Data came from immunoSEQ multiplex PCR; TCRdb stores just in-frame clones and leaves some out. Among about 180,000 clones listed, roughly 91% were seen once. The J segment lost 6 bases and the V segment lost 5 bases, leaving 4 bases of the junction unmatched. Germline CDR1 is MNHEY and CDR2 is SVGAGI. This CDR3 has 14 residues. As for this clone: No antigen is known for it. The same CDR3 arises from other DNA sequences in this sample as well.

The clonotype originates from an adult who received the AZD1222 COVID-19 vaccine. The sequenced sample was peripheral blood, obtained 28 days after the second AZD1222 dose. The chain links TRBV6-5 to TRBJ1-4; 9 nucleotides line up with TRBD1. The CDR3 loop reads CASSRTGGDEKLFF. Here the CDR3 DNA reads TGTGCCAGCAGTCGCACAGGGGGCGATGAAAAACTGTTTTTT.